These T cell receptor beta chains were read from a single sample in a study of T cells after yellow fever vaccination. TCRdb re-derived calls from the 5' RACE reads in MiXCR, one entry per CDR3 protein. The sample has roughly 190,000 distinct CDR3 sequences, around 10% seen once. The starting material was CD8+ T cells sorted from PBMCs, obtained 15 days after the yellow fever booster vaccination. The receptor source for this set is a man aged 18 to 29 who received the YFV17D yellow fever vaccine. Each CDR3 is given with its conserved first and last residue. The D gene is left open where the match is weak. Expanded clones are given a class, and other clones once, few, many or no size at all.

abundance: NA; d_gene: NA; v_gene: TRBV20-1; j_gene: TRBJ1-5; CDR3nt: TGCAGTGCTAGCCGGAGGGTATGGAATCAGCCCCAGCATTTT; CDR3aa: CSASRRVWNQPQHF
abundance: few; d_gene: NA; v_gene: TRBV12-3/TRBV12-4; j_gene: TRBJ2-7; CDR3nt: TGTGCCAGCGGGGCAGGGGCACTCTACGAGCAGTACTTC; CDR3aa: CASGAGALYEQYF
abundance: medium-sized; d_gene: NA; v_gene: TRBV5-1; j_gene: TRBJ2-2; CDR3nt: TGCGCCAGCAGCTTGGCGGTTGGAGCCTACACCGGGGAGCTGTTTTTT; CDR3aa: CASSLAVGAYTGELFF
abundance: few; d_gene: TRBD1; v_gene: TRBV20-1; j_gene: TRBJ1-2; CDR3nt: TGCAGTGCAACCGGGACAGGGCTCTATGGCTACACCTTC; CDR3aa: CSATGTGLYGYTF
abundance: NA; d_gene: TRBD1; v_gene: TRBV5-1; j_gene: TRBJ2-7; CDR3nt: TGCGCCAGCAGCTTCGGACAGGGGGCGGAAGAGCAGTACTTC; CDR3aa: CASSFGQGAEEQYF
abundance: NA; d_gene: NA; v_gene: TRBV9; j_gene: TRBJ2-1; CDR3nt: TGTGCCAGCAGCGTAGGATCACTAGCTAGCTCCTACAATGAGCAGTTCTTC; CDR3aa: CASSVGSLASSYNEQFF
abundance: few; d_gene: TRBD2; v_gene: TRBV6-4; j_gene: TRBJ2-5; CDR3nt: TGTGCCAGCAGCAAAAGCGGGGGGGCCGAGACCCAGTACTTC; CDR3aa: CASSKSGGAETQYF
abundance: NA; d_gene: TRBD1; v_gene: TRBV11-2; j_gene: TRBJ2-3; CDR3nt: TGTGCCAGCAGCTCGACTGGACAGGCCGGCACAGATACGCAGTATTTT; CDR3aa: CASSSTGQAGTDTQYF
abundance: NA; d_gene: TRBD2; v_gene: TRBV11-3; j_gene: TRBJ2-7; CDR3nt: TGTGCCAGCAGCCTTCACGAGACTAGCGGGCTGTACGAGCAGTACTTC; CDR3aa: CASSLHETSGLYEQYF
abundance: NA; d_gene: NA; v_gene: TRBV28; j_gene: TRBJ2-2; CDR3nt: TGTGCCAGCAGCTGGACAGTCCCCACCGGGGAGCTGTTTTTT; CDR3aa: CASSWTVPTGELFF
abundance: many; d_gene: NA; v_gene: TRBV19; j_gene: TRBJ2-5; CDR3nt: TGTGCCAGTAGTAGGGGCCGGGGGGCCCAAGAGACCCAGTACTTC; CDR3aa: CASSRGRGAQETQYF
abundance: few; d_gene: TRBD1; v_gene: TRBV5-6; j_gene: TRBJ1-2; CDR3nt: TGTGCCAGCAGCGGAGGGACAGGCTCTAACTATGGCTACACCTTC; CDR3aa: CASSGGTGSNYGYTF
abundance: NA; d_gene: TRBD2; v_gene: TRBV7-9; j_gene: TRBJ2-5; CDR3nt: TGTGCCAGCAGCTCACGGGGGGTTCAAGAGACCCAGTACTTC; CDR3aa: CASSSRGVQETQYF
abundance: few; d_gene: NA; v_gene: TRBV9; j_gene: TRBJ1-5; CDR3nt: TGTGCCAGCAGCGTAGGCGGGGGGCCCAATCAGCCCCAGCATTTT; CDR3aa: CASSVGGGPNQPQHF
abundance: few; d_gene: NA; v_gene: TRBV6-5; j_gene: TRBJ2-7; CDR3nt: TGTGCCAGCAGTTACACAGGCTCCTACGAGCAGTACTTC; CDR3aa: CASSYTGSYEQYF
abundance: few; d_gene: TRBD1; v_gene: TRBV27; j_gene: TRBJ1-1; CDR3nt: TGTGCCAGCAGTCAAGCTCAGGGGGCTTACACTGAAGCTTTCTTT; CDR3aa: CASSQAQGAYTEAFF
abundance: NA; d_gene: TRBD1; v_gene: TRBV27; j_gene: TRBJ2-3; CDR3nt: TGTGCCAGCAGTTGGACAGGGGGCGCGGGGGATACGCAGTATTTT; CDR3aa: CASSWTGGAGDTQYF
abundance: NA; d_gene: NA; v_gene: TRBV11-2; j_gene: TRBJ1-2; CDR3nt: TGTGCCAGCAGCTTATTTCAGCGGGACGCTAACTATGGTTACACCTTC; CDR3aa: CASSLFQRDANYGYTF
abundance: few; d_gene: NA; v_gene: TRBV4-1; j_gene: TRBJ1-5; CDR3nt: TGCGCCAGCAGCAATGGACAGTGGGATTATAGCAATCAGCCCCAGCATTTT; CDR3aa: CASSNGQWDYSNQPQHF
abundance: few; d_gene: NA; v_gene: TRBV6-1; j_gene: TRBJ1-5; CDR3nt: TGTGCCAGCAGTGAAGGGGCAGTCAGCAGGCAGCCCCAGCATTTT; CDR3aa: CASSEGAVSRQPQHF
abundance: NA; d_gene: TRBD2; v_gene: TRBV9; j_gene: TRBJ2-3; CDR3nt: TGTGCCAGCAGCGTAGAAAATAGCGGGGGGGCTCGAACAGATACGCAGTATTTT; CDR3aa: CASSVENSGGARTDTQYF
abundance: few; d_gene: NA; v_gene: TRBV9; j_gene: TRBJ2-6; CDR3nt: TGTGCCAGCAGCGTAGAGGGAGAGAGCTCTGGGGCCAACGTCCTGACTTTC; CDR3aa: CASSVEGESSGANVLTF
abundance: NA; d_gene: NA; v_gene: TRBV9; j_gene: TRBJ1-6; CDR3nt: TGTGCCAGCAGCTGGGCCCTGATGAATTCACCCCTCCACTTT; CDR3aa: CASSWALMNSPLHF
abundance: NA; d_gene: NA; v_gene: TRBV6-4; j_gene: TRBJ2-6; CDR3nt: TGTGCCAGCAGTGAGAAGGCAGCCTCTGGGGCCAACGTCCTGACTTTC; CDR3aa: CASSEKAASGANVLTF
abundance: few; d_gene: TRBD1; v_gene: TRBV7-6; j_gene: TRBJ2-1; CDR3nt: TGTGCCAGCAGCCTGGGGACAGGGGGTCTTGATGAGCAGTTCTTC; CDR3aa: CASSLGTGGLDEQFF
abundance: few; d_gene: NA; v_gene: TRBV7-8; j_gene: TRBJ1-2; CDR3nt: TGTGCCAGCAGCTTACCAGGCTATGGCTACACCTTC; CDR3aa: CASSLPGYGYTF
abundance: once; d_gene: NA; v_gene: TRBV4-1; j_gene: TRBJ2-1; CDR3nt: TGCGCCAGCAGCCAGGCGGACATCGACAATGAGCAGTTCTTC; CDR3aa: CASSQADIDNEQFF
abundance: NA; d_gene: NA; v_gene: TRBV9; j_gene: TRBJ2-1; CDR3nt: TGTGCCAGCAGCGTAGAGGGGGTTCCTGAGCAGTTCTTC; CDR3aa: CASSVEGVPEQFF
abundance: NA; d_gene: TRBD2; v_gene: TRBV12-3/TRBV12-4; j_gene: TRBJ2-1; CDR3nt: TGTGCCAGCATCATGAGCGCGGGGGACTACAATGAGCAGTTCTTC; CDR3aa: CASIMSAGDYNEQFF
abundance: NA; d_gene: NA; v_gene: TRBV27; j_gene: TRBJ2-7; CDR3nt: TGTGCCAGCAGTTTAAGGGTTGGGGCCTACGAGCAGTACTTC; CDR3aa: CASSLRVGAYEQYF
abundance: many; d_gene: NA; v_gene: TRBV12-3/TRBV12-4; j_gene: TRBJ2-1; CDR3nt: TGTGCCAGCAGGGCGGACATCCATGAGCAGTTCTTC; CDR3aa: CASRADIHEQFF
abundance: few; d_gene: NA; v_gene: TRBV6-5; j_gene: TRBJ1-1; CDR3nt: TGTGCCAGCAGTTACTCCGGGGGAACTGAAGCTTTCTTT; CDR3aa: CASSYSGGTEAFF
abundance: NA; d_gene: NA; v_gene: TRBV27; j_gene: TRBJ1-3; CDR3nt: TGTGCCAGCAGTAGAGACACCAGCTCTGGAAACACCATATATTTT; CDR3aa: CASSRDTSSGNTIYF
abundance: many; d_gene: TRBD2; v_gene: TRBV7-8; j_gene: TRBJ2-3; CDR3nt: TGTGCCAGCAGCCATCAGCGGGGGGGGAGGGAGACGCAGTATTTT; CDR3aa: CASSHQRGGRETQYF
abundance: NA; d_gene: TRBD1; v_gene: TRBV6-5; j_gene: TRBJ1-1; CDR3nt: TGTGCCAGCAGTAAACAGGGGTTGACGGCTGAAGCTTTCTTT; CDR3aa: CASSKQGLTAEAFF
abundance: NA; d_gene: NA; v_gene: TRBV6-1; j_gene: TRBJ1-4; CDR3nt: TGTGCCAGCAGGGGGGCCAAGTTGGCAGCAGACTCTGAAAAACTGTTTTTT; CDR3aa: CASRGAKLAADSEKLFF
abundance: few; d_gene: NA; v_gene: TRBV15; j_gene: TRBJ1-5; CDR3nt: TGTGCCACCAGCAGCCCCAATCAGCCCCAGCATTTT; CDR3aa: CATSSPNQPQHF
abundance: few; d_gene: NA; v_gene: TRBV7-9; j_gene: TRBJ2-2; CDR3nt: TGTGCCAGCATACCCCGCGGGAAGTCGAACACCGGGGAGCTGTTTTTT; CDR3aa: CASIPRGKSNTGELFF
abundance: few; d_gene: NA; v_gene: TRBV21-1; j_gene: TRBJ1-1; CDR3nt: TGTGCCAGCAGCATTCCGGGACCGCTCATGAACACTGAAGCTTTCTTT; CDR3aa: CASSIPGPLMNTEAFF
abundance: few; d_gene: TRBD2; v_gene: TRBV6-6; j_gene: TRBJ2-7; CDR3nt: TGTGCCAGCAGTAAACCCGGGACTAGCGGGGCGGGCGAGCAGTACTTC; CDR3aa: CASSKPGTSGAGEQYF
abundance: few; d_gene: NA; v_gene: TRBV15; j_gene: TRBJ2-5; CDR3nt: TGTGCCACCGCCGAGTCGGGGGAAGAGACCCAGTACTTC; CDR3aa: CATAESGEETQYF
abundance: NA; d_gene: NA; v_gene: TRBV27; j_gene: TRBJ2-5; CDR3nt: TGTGCCAGCAGTTGGCTTTCGAGCTTTGGCGAGACCCAGTACTTC; CDR3aa: CASSWLSSFGETQYF
abundance: NA; d_gene: NA; v_gene: TRBV6-5; j_gene: TRBJ1-1; CDR3nt: TGTGCCAGCAGTTACTCGTCACGCGACAGGAGTATCATGAACACTGAAGCTTTCTTT; CDR3aa: CASSYSSRDRSIMNTEAFF